Presented here are 31 T cell receptor beta chains from one specimen sequenced in a study of blood T cell repertoires in COVID-19. TCRdb's copy holds only in-frame clones and misses some; the assay was immunoSEQ multiplex PCR. The repertoire has some 78,000 clones, 84% of them found once; the top ten carry 3% to 4.5%. The sequenced sample consisted of peripheral blood. The receptors originated from a man in his fifties or sixties with acute or convalescent COVID-19.

The genes are TRBV7-2 and TRBJ2-1, with 11 bases matching TRBD1. The CDR3 is made up of 17 amino acids. Germline CDR1 reads SGHTA; CDR2 reads FQGNSA. The junction had 15 bases not matched to a gene; V was cut back by 7 bases and J by 7 bases. The CDR3 loop is CASTLSLDRGPWNEQFF. The CDR3 DNA reads as TGTGCCAGCACCCTCTCCCTGGACAGGGGGCCGTGGAATGAGCAGTTCTTC.

V is TRBV4-3 and J is TRBJ2-2; TRBD2 matches at 8 bases. CDR1 LGHNA and CDR2 YSLEER come from the germline V gene. This CDR3 is built from 16 residues. The V segment lost 1 base and the J segment 6 bases; nucleotides outside the gene matches: 7. CDR3 residues: CASSQGSGSIAGELFF. The CDR3 DNA is TGCGCCAGCAGCCAAGGGAGCGGGAGTATAGCCGGGGAGCTGTTTTTT.

The chain combines TRBV3-1 (or the pseudogene TRBV3-2) with TRBJ2-5, with 8 positions matching TRBD2. Germline assignment: CDR1 LGHDT and CDR2 YNNKEL (reference sequence). J lost 6 bases, V lost 1 base, and 1 base had no gene match. The CDR3 sequence is 13 residues long. The chain's CDR3 is CASSQAGGQTQYF. Here the CDR3 DNA reads TGTGCCAGCAGCCAAGCGGGGGGGCAGACCCAGTACTTC.

The chain combines TRBV29-1 with TRBJ2-3; no clear D gene. The length of the CDR3 is 14 residues. The ends were cut back, 2 bases at V and 3 bases at J, with 12 bases in the middle. Germline CDR1 reads SQVTM; CDR2 reads ANQGSEA. In DNA form, the CDR3 reads TGCAGCGTTGAACCTAACCCCAATACAGATACGCAGTATTTT. Its translation is CSVEPNPNTDTQYF.

This clone was found once. The rearrangement links TRBV18 to TRBJ2-1, with 9 bases matching TRBD1. CDR1 and CDR2 from the germline V gene are KGHSH and LQKENI. This CDR3 is built from 15 residues. With V trimmed by 3 bases and J by 7 bases, 7 bases remained unmatched. Written as DNA, the CDR3 is TGTGCCAGCTCACCCCCCTGGACAGGGGTTAATGAGCAGTTCTTC. This gives the protein CASSPPWTGVNEQFF.

This chain uses TRBV11-2 with TRBJ2-7; a possible D gene is TRBD2 (5 bases). Germline-derived CDR1 and CDR2 are SGHAT and FQNNGV. The CDR3 is 16 amino acids. V lost 5 bases and J 2 bases, leaving 19 bases between the germline ends. The CDR3 loop is CASSPGRISDTYEQYF. CDR3 nucleotide sequence: TGTGCCAGCAGCCCCGGTAGGATTAGCGATACCTACGAGCAGTACTTC.

This clone has just one count. V is TRBV27 and J is TRBJ1-1; D not resolved. This CDR3 is 13 amino acids long. The ends were cut back, 4 bases at V and 0 bases at J, with 6 bases in the middle. Germline lookup yields CDR1 MNHEY and CDR2 SMNVEV (reference sequence). Here the CDR3 reads CASSYELNTEAFF. As DNA, the CDR3 is TGTGCCAGCAGTTATGAGCTGAACACTGAAGCTTTCTTT.

The chain joins TRBV12-3 or TRBV12-4 to TRBJ2-1; 8 positions agree with TRBD2. The CDR3 consists of 13 residues. V was clipped by 3 bases and J by 6 bases; unmatched bases: 1. The CDR3 sequence is CASSFLAGNEQFF. The CDR3 region has the DNA TGTGCCAGCAGTTTTCTAGCGGGCAATGAGCAGTTCTTC.

The rearrangement links TRBV4-3 to TRBJ2-1, with 16 bases fitting TRBD2. Germline CDR1 is LGHNA and CDR2 is YSLEER. V was pared by 4 bases and J by 8 bases, with 17 bases of the junction left unmatched. CDR3 length equals 20 residues. In nucleotides, the CDR3 is TGCGCCAGCAGCCGCGAGTCGGGACTAGCGGGAGGGCCGCTCCGGGATGAGCAGTTCTTC. It encodes CASSRESGLAGGPLRDEQFF.

The chain carries TRBV18 and TRBJ2-7; 12 nucleotides align to TRBD2. V dropped 2 bases and J dropped 4; count of bases not matched to a gene: 9. The CDR3 has 17 amino acids. Germline V CDR1 and CDR2: KGHSH, LQKENI. This CDR3 reads CASSPTLAGGLGYEQYF. CDR3 DNA sequence: TGTGCCAGCTCACCAACTCTAGCGGGAGGGCTAGGATACGAGCAGTACTTC.

The V and J genes are TRBV13 and TRBJ2-2; TRBD2 agrees at 15 bases. Germline trimming cut 5 bases from V and 0 bases from J; bases unmatched to any gene: 4. The CDR3 has 18 residues. CDR1 PRHDT and CDR2 FYEKMQ come from the germline V gene (reference sequence). CDR3: CASSPGLAGGSNTGELFF. CDR3 DNA sequence: TGTGCCAGCAGCCCGGGACTAGCGGGAGGTTCGAACACCGGGGAGCTGTTTTTT.

The chain couples TRBV6-6 to TRBJ1-3; a weak D match, TRBD1 (6 bases). Germline CDR1 reads MNHNY; CDR2 reads SVGAGI (reference sequence). The CDR3 runs to 14 residues. Between the trimmed V and J ends, which lost 5 bases and 3 bases, there was a span of 11 bases. CDR3 loop: CASSLLDSGNTIYF. The CDR3 nucleotides read TGTGCCAGCAGTCTCCTGGACAGTGGAAACACCATATATTTT.

The chain carries TRBV3-1 (or the pseudogene TRBV3-2) and TRBJ2-1, with TRBD1 matching over 7 bases. The CDR3 has 17 residues. J was trimmed by 2 bases and V by 0 bases; bases with no gene match: 7. The germline V gene has CDR1 LGHDT and CDR2 YNNKEL (reference sequence). The CDR3 sequence is CASSQDRQGRTYNEQFF. The CDR3, as DNA: TGTGCCAGCAGCCAAGATCGACAGGGACGGACCTACAATGAGCAGTTCTTC.

The chain couples TRBV9 to TRBJ2-1, with 7 bases lining up with TRBD2. Germline V gene lookup returns CDR1 SGDLS and CDR2 YYNGEE. Unmatched junction bases numbered 4, after V lost 4 bases and J lost 0 bases. The CDR3 is 15 amino acids. The CDR3 loop is CASSPRDYSYNEQFF. The CDR3 DNA sequence: TGTGCCAGCAGCCCCCGGGACTACTCCTACAATGAGCAGTTCTTC.

The chain employs TRBV7-7 and TRBJ2-7; D is perhaps TRBD1 (6 bases). Trimming took 0 bases from V and 2 from J, leaving 11 bases between them. CDR1 is SSHAT, CDR2 FNYEAQ, per germline (reference sequence). This CDR3 spans 15 amino acids. The CDR3 spells CASSLATGPTYEQYF. For the CDR3, the DNA is TGTGCCAGCAGCTTAGCCACAGGGCCCACCTACGAGCAGTACTTC.

The V call is TRBV9, the J call TRBJ2-1, with TRBD1 identical over 7 bases. Trimming took 0 bases from V and 8 from J; bases not matched to a gene: 5. Germline V gene sequence: CDR1 SGDLS, CDR2 YYNGEE. The CDR3 totals 14 residues. In nucleotides, the CDR3 is TGTGCCAGCAGCGTAGAGGCAGGGGGATATGAGCAGTTCTTC. This gives the protein CASSVEAGGYEQFF.

This chain links TRBV10-2 with TRBJ2-7, with D unresolved. Trimming removed 4 bases at V and 4 bases at J, with 14 bases between. The germline V gene encodes CDR1 WSHSY and CDR2 SAAADI. This CDR3 contains 14 residues. CDR3 residues: CASSGPRSNYEQYF. The CDR3 nucleotides read TGCGCCAGCAGTGGACCGAGGTCGAATTACGAGCAGTACTTC.

The chain couples TRBV4-3 to TRBJ2-3; 10 bases are a match to TRBD2. This CDR3 is 18 amino acids long. Trimming at V came to 0 bases and at J to 10 bases, leaving 16 bases not matched to a gene. From germline, CDR1 is LGHNA and CDR2 YSLEER. The CDR3 DNA reads TGCGCCAGCAGCCAAGATCTTGGTGGGGTCGGACTAGCGGAATCGCAGTATTTT. Its protein is CASSQDLGGVGLAESQYF.

J is TRBJ2-5 and V is TRBV7-9, with 8 bases identical to TRBD2. V dropped 8 bases and J dropped 2; count of bases not matched to a gene: 4. Per the germline V gene, CDR1 is SEHNR and CDR2 is FQNEAQ (reference sequence). CDR3 length equals 13 residues. CDR3 coding DNA: TGTGCCAGCCGTAGCGGGATGCAAGAGACCCAGTACTTC. Residues: CASRSGMQETQYF.

V gene TRBV28 combines with J gene TRBJ1-1, with 7 bases matching TRBD1. Germline V gene data show CDR1 as MDHEN and CDR2 as SYDVKM. CDR3 length: 14 amino acids. V lost 8 bases and J lost 0; bases outside the gene matches: 6. The CDR3: CASGAGTVNTEAFF. CDR3 bases: TGTGCCAGCGGTGCCGGGACAGTGAACACTGAAGCTTTCTTT.

This sequence joins TRBV5-4 and TRBJ2-1, with D uncertain. CDR1 is SGHNT, CDR2 YYREEE, per germline (reference sequence). The CDR3 consists of 13 residues. V lost 4 bases and J 7 bases, leaving 12 bases between the germline ends. The CDR3 protein is CASSKSDGNEQFF. The CDR3 DNA is TGTGCCAGCAGCAAGAGCGACGGTAATGAGCAGTTCTTC.

The V call is TRBV7-2, the J call TRBJ1-2; D is undetermined. The V end lost 5 bases, the J end lost 2 bases, and 15 bases lay between the germline ends. Germline CDR1 SGHTA, CDR2 FQGNSA. The CDR3 has 15 amino acids. In DNA form, the CDR3 reads TGTGCCAGCAGCCGCGGAGGAACTACGAACTATGGCTACACCTTC. This gives the protein CASSRGGTTNYGYTF.

This chain uses TRBV7-7 with TRBJ2-2; D may be TRBD2 (5 bases). V was clipped by 5 bases and J by 1 base, with 14 bases between them. The CDR3 has 16 residues. Germline V gene data show CDR1 as SSHAT and CDR2 as FNYEAQ (reference sequence). The CDR3 spells CASSPRPGMNTGELFF. The CDR3 nucleotides read TGTGCCAGCAGCCCCCGCCCGGGGATGAACACCGGGGAGCTGTTTTTT.

The chain couples TRBV7-2 to TRBJ1-5; D perhaps matches TRBD1 (6 bases). CDR1 is SGHTA and CDR2 is FQGNSA in the germline V gene. The CDR3 contains 16 residues. V shed 2 bases and J shed 0 bases, with 11 bases lying between them. The CDR3 spells CASSLSDSYSNQPQHF. In DNA, the CDR3 is TGTGCCAGCAGCTTATCGGACAGTTATAGCAATCAGCCCCAGCATTTT.

The V and J genes are TRBV27 and TRBJ1-5, with 8 bases identical to TRBD1. V was clipped by 2 bases and J by 0 bases; unmatched bases: 6. Germline CDR1 MNHEY, CDR2 SMNVEV (reference sequence). CDR3 length: 17 amino acids. CDR3 loop: CASSLAGGLDSNQPQHF. The CDR3 nucleotides are TGTGCCAGCAGTTTAGCAGGGGGCCTCGATAGCAATCAGCCCCAGCATTTT.

The rearrangement links TRBV30 to TRBJ1-2; D gene uncertain. V was clipped by 0 bases and J by 4 bases, with 6 bases between them. The CDR3 runs 12 residues. Germline values: CDR1 GTSNPN, CDR2 SVGIG (reference sequence). The CDR3 reads CAWSVGIYGYTF. CDR3 nucleotides: TGTGCCTGGAGTGTCGGGATCTATGGCTACACCTTC.

The gene calls are TRBV6-7 and TRBJ2-7, with 12 nucleotides matching TRBD2. TRBV6-7 is an open reading frame, and its role is uncertain. The CDR3 contains 16 residues. Germline trimming cut 4 bases from V and 7 bases from J; bases unmatched to any gene: 11. The CDR3 nucleotides read TGTGCCAGCAGTTCCCCTAGACTAGCGGGAGCAGGGGAGCAGTACTTC. Translation: CASSSPRLAGAGEQYF.

CDR3 bases: TGTGCAAGTCGCTCCCTGGACAGGGCCTACGAGCAGTACTTC. Protein: CASRSLDRAYEQYF. V usage is TRBV12-2 and J usage is TRBJ2-7; TRBD1 is taken as the D call from the table, unchecked against the DNA. TRBV12-2 corresponds to a pseudogene. The CDR3 loop spans 14 amino acids.

This clone showed up just once. V gene TRBV28 combines with J gene TRBJ1-6, with a tentative D call TRBD1 (5 bases). From germline, CDR1 is MDHEN and CDR2 SYDVKM. V was cut by 3 bases and J by 7 bases, with 10 bases left in between. The CDR3 has 14 amino acids. CDR3 sequence (DNA): TGTGCCAGCAGTTTGTCAGGGTTGAATTCACCCCTCCACTTT. This translates into CASSLSGLNSPLHF.

The chain combines TRBV7-9 with TRBJ2-3; tentatively, D is TRBD2 (5 bases). CDR3 length: 15 amino acids. Trimming shortened V by 3 bases and J by 4 bases, and 14 bases separated the two germline ends. Germline V gene data show CDR1 as SEHNR and CDR2 as FQNEAQ (reference sequence). Written as DNA, the CDR3 is TGTGCCAGCAGCTTTTCGCTAGCCACCTCAGATACGCAGTATTTT. This codes for CASSFSLATSDTQYF.

The chain recombines TRBV3-1 (or the pseudogene TRBV3-2) with TRBJ1-5; D not resolved. The germline V gene encodes CDR1 LGHDT and CDR2 YNNKEL (reference sequence). The CDR3 covers 17 residues. Trimming cost V 4 bases and J 0 bases, with 16 bases left between them. Here the CDR3 DNA reads TGTGCCAGCAGCCGAGAGGCTCCCTCCTTTAGCAATCAGCCCCAGCATTTT. Translating gives CASSREAPSFSNQPQHF.